This T cell receptor beta chain was identified during a study of blood T cells in healthy people across ages (dated by TCRdb to 2014 to 2015). Looking at the study overall: In model experiments, template switching captured roughly one uniquely barcoded TCR beta cDNA molecule for every two T cells. Using deep sequencing normalized with unique cDNA molecular identifiers, the study measured how TCR beta repertoire diversity changes with age. The donors were divided into four age groups: young (average around 17 years), middle-aged (about 40), aged (approximately 59) and long-lived (about 79). To avoid experimental bias, donors of different ages were randomly spread across the sequencing lanes. For two donors (one aged 18 to 29 and one aged 80 or older), the study analyzed two additional independent replicas of 1 million unique cDNA reads from the same blood draw. Beyond this particular receptor, the publication reports: Compared with the aged group, more naive CD4+ T cells, fewer expanded clones and increased TCR diversity were shown by the long-lived group, suggesting age selection. Total diversity estimates from one million sequenced T cells were considered lower bounds and underestimates. Observed TCR beta diversity correlated strongly with the percentage of naive T cells measured by flow cytometry. Because the CMV infection status of the donors was unknown, age-related changes in expanded clonotypes may potentially have been confounded. Observed TCR beta diversity per million T cells fell roughly linearly with age, and a significant reduction was already apparent by age about 43. Bulk unsorted PBMC profiling prevented conclusive comparison of naive and antigen-experienced compartments.

The roughly 39 donors, aged about 6 to 95 years, were systemically healthy Caucasian individuals from Russia. Around 10 milliliters of peripheral blood were collected from each donor into EDTA-treated Vacutainer tubes. Ficoll-Paque density-gradient centrifugation was used to isolate PBMCs, with at least 7 million obtained per sample. Total RNA, at least 6 micrograms per sample, was extracted from PBMCs with Trizol reagent. For every donor, flow cytometry on a PBMC aliquot measured the percentage of naive CD45RAhigh/CD27high T cells. The library was made by 5' RACE. For sequencing, an Illumina HiSeq 2500 was employed. A second PCR of roughly 6 to 11 cycles was run with a J-beta primer mix and a sample-barcoded 5' primer. A unique molecular identifier was introduced onto each TCR beta cDNA molecule by a template-switch 5' adaptor carrying 12 random nucleotides. Each sample yielded at least 3 million CDR3-containing paired-end reads. First-strand cDNA was synthesized from all RNA with the Mint cDNA synthesis kit, primed by a TRBC-specific oligonucleotide. All cDNA was treated with uracil-DNA glycosylase and then went through a first 18-cycle PCR with the universal primers M1SS and BC2_uni_R. Regarding the original processing steps: Each sample was normalized by randomly selecting 1 million high-quality reads, each carrying a distinct molecular identifier. Reads sharing molecular identifiers were discarded rather than binned into consensus sequences. MiTCR, run with a Q25 quality threshold and the strictest error-elimination algorithm, handled CDR3 identification, clonotype clustering and error correction. A nonparametric unseen species model using Euler transformation provided a lower-bound estimate of total TCR beta diversity. Through fastp at Q25 and MiXCR, TCRdb rebuilt clones from the public reads, retaining in-frame beta chains. All rows with the same CDR3 protein become a single entry with the most common DNA and genes. TCRdb, not the authors, supplied the V and J calls. For this sample there are 1.5 million to 2 million distinct CDR3 sequences; around 48% appear just once. Together, the top ten hold approximately 2.1% of the sample.

About this clonotype itself: The specificity of this receptor is unknown. Base qualities were left out, and no much larger clone turns up one base away.

Material: blood. The clonotype was recovered from a woman between 40 and 55 years old in good health.

CDR3 region: CASSGGPAYGYTF. The DNA sequence is given as TGTGCCAGCTCGGGCGGTCCGGCCTATGGCTACACCTTC. The chain links TRBV6-2 or TRBV6-3 with TRBJ1-2, with the identity of the D gene unclear. V drops 8 bases and J drops 4 bases, leaving 14 bases in between. Taken from cysteine to phenylalanine, the CDR3 has 13 residues. Here the CDR3 DNA is all that survives: 39 bases in frame from base 1. As encoded in the germline V gene, CDR1 is MNHEY while CDR2 is SVGEGT.